This paragraph reports one T cell receptor beta chain. Antigen specificity is unknown. Generated by immunoSEQ multiplex PCR, the TCRdb table keeps only in-frame clones and is missing some. The sample includes hundreds of thousands of clones, 85% to 95% of them seen just once. These data come from a study of shared clonotypes between healthy human individuals. Whole-study findings and limits: Larger richness was generally estimated for naive than memory subsets. Roughly 4.7% was the fraction of naive CD4 clonotypes found shared across a few donors.

The CDR3 sequence is 16 residues long. CDR1 and CDR2 (germline): SGDLS, YYNGEE. V was cut by 6 bases and J by 4 bases, with 22 bases left in between. Terminally differentiated effector memory CD45RA+ cells were excluded from the naive CD8 cells, which were CD45RO-negative and positively selected for CCR7. The V and J genes are TRBV9 and TRBJ2-5; D possibly uses TRBD1 or TRBD2 (5 bases each). The receptor was isolated from a woman between 25 and 40 years old in good health. The specimen was naive CD8+ T cells sorted from blood. The CDR3 loop is CASTPLGEGVVETQYF. CDR3 DNA sequence: TGTGCCAGCACGCCACTCGGGGAAGGGGTTGTAGAGACCCAGTACTTC. The entire variable domain, with the rest obtained from reference TRBV9 and TRBJ2-5, is as follows: DSGVTQTPKHLITATGQRVTLRCSPRSGDLSVYWYQQSLDQGLQFLIQYYNGEERAKGNILERFSAQQFPDLHSELNLSSLELGDSALYFCASTPLGEGVVETQYFGPGTRLLVL.